This T cell receptor beta chain was documented in a study of identical twins. V dropped 5 bases and J dropped 4; count of bases not matched to a gene: 16. The CDR3 totals 19 residues. Germline assignment: CDR1 MNHEY and CDR2 SVGEGT. Only healthy Caucasians were enrolled as donors. TCRdb reprocessed the 5' RACE reads via MiXCR and lists one record per CDR3 protein. This sample has about 720,000 distinct CDR3 sequences, with roughly 18% found just once. Separately, the same data were catalogued under a study of T cells expressing NK-cell markers. That paper notes: It was from sorted CD3+CD56+NKG2C+, CD3+CD56+NKG2C- and CD3+CD56-NKG2C+ T cells that TCR beta repertoires came. Dominant NKG2C+ clonotypes in roughly 6 donors made up roughly 1.0-7.5% of CD8+ T cells. Several donors' CD3+CD56-NKG2C+ cells were dominated by the same clonotypes.

The source of this sequence is a young woman in good health. This sequence joins TRBV6-2 or TRBV6-3 and TRBJ2-1; 11 nucleotides agree with TRBD2. Input material: PBMCs. The CDR3 coding sequence is TGTGCCAGCAGTAATGGACAGGGACTAGCGGATTACCCTTACAATGAGCAGTTCTTC. The encoded protein is CASSNGQGLADYPYNEQFF.